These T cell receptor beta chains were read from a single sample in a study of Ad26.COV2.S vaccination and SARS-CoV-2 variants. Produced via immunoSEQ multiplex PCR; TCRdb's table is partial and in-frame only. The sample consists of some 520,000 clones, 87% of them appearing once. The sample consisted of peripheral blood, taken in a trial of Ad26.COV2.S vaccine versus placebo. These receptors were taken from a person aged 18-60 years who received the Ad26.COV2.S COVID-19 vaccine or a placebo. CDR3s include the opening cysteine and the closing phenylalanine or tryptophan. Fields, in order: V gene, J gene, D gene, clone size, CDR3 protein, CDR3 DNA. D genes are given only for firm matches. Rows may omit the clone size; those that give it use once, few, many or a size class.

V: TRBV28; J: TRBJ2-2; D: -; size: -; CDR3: CASSFRIGHMNTGELFF; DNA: TGTGCCAGCAGTTTCCGGATAGGACACATGAACACCGGGGAGCTGTTTTTT
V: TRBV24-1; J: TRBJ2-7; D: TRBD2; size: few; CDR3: CATSDASGGAGVRGEQYF; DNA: TGTGCCACCAGTGATGCCTCCGGGGGAGCGGGAGTAAGGGGTGAGCAGTACTTC
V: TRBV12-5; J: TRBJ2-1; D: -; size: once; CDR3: CASGLGGAEQFF; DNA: TGTGCTAGTGGTTTGGGTGGGGCAGAGCAGTTCTTC
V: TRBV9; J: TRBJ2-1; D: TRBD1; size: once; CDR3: CASSAWDRGYNEQFF; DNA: TGTGCCAGCAGCGCATGGGACAGGGGATACAATGAGCAGTTCTTC
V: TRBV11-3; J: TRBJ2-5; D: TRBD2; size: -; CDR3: CASSLGSGAQETQYF; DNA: TGTGCCAGCAGCTTAGGGAGCGGGGCCCAAGAGACCCAGTACTTC
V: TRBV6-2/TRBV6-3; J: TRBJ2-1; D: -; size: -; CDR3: CASSSDRFNEQFF; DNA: TGTGCCAGCAGCTCCGACCGTTTCAATGAGCAGTTCTTC
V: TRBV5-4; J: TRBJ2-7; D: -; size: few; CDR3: CASSLEGGSYEQYF; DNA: TGTGCCAGCAGCTTGGAGGGGGGCTCGTACGAGCAGTACTTC
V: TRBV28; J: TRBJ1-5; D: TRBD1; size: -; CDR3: CASDVGTGSNQPQHF; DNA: TGTGCCAGCGACGTGGGGACAGGGAGTAATCAGCCCCAGCATTTT
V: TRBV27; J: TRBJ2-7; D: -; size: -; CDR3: CASSLLGGDEQYF; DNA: TGTGCCAGCAGTTTATTAGGGGGGGACGAGCAGTACTTC
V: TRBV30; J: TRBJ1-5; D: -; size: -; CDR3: CAWSRDNRDQPQHF; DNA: TGTGCCTGGAGCCGCGACAATAGGGATCAGCCCCAGCATTTT
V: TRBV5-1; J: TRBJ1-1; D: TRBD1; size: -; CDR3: CASRVSGTENTEAFF; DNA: TGCGCCAGCAGAGTTTCCGGGACAGAGAACACTGAAGCTTTCTTT
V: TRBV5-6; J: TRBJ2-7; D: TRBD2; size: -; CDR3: CASSLRWSGSLAYEQYF; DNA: TGTGCCAGCAGCTTGAGGTGGAGCGGGAGCCTTGCCTACGAGCAGTACTTC
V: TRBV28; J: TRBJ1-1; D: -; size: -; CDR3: CASSSPGVVAEAFF; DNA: TGTGCCAGCAGTTCCCCGGGTGTTGTCGCTGAAGCTTTCTTT
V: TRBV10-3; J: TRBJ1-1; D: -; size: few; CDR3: CAISDRGKDSFF; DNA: TGTGCCATCAGTGACCGGGGGAAGGATTCCTTCTTT
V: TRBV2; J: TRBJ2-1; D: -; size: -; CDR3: CASLEVRSYNEQFF; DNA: TGTGCCTCCTTAGAGGTCAGATCCTACAATGAGCAGTTCTTC
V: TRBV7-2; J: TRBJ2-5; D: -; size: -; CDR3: CASSLGRVETQYF; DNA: TGTGCCAGCAGCTTAGGAAGGGTGGAGACCCAGTACTTC
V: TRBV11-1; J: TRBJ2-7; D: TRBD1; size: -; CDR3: CASRPPGQGYEQYF; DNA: TGTGCCAGCAGGCCCCCGGGACAGGGCTACGAGCAGTACTTC
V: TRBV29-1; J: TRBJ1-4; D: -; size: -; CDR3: CSAQGRGKLFF; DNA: TGCAGCGCCCAGGGTCGGGGTAAACTGTTTTTT
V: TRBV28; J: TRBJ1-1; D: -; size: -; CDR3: CASSLLGTEAFF; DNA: TGTGCCAGCAGTTTATTGGGCACTGAAGCTTTCTTT
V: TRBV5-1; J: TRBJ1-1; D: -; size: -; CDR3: CASSVGATEAFF; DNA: TGCGCCAGCAGTGTGGGGGCTACTGAAGCTTTCTTT
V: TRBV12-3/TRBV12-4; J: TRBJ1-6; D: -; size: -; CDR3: CASSVNRGSPLHF; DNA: TGTGCCAGCAGTGTTAATAGGGGCTCACCCCTCCACTTT
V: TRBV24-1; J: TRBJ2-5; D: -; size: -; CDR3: CATSGGTKGTQYF; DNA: TGTGCCACCAGTGGCGGGACGAAGGGGACCCAGTACTTC
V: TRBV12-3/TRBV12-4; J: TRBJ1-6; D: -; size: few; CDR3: CASSLAEGSPLHF; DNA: TGTGCCAGCAGTTTAGCCGAGGGTTCACCCCTCCACTTT
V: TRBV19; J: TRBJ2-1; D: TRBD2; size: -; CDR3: CASSITLAQSNEQFF; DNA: TGTGCCAGTAGTATTACACTAGCGCAAAGCAATGAGCAGTTCTTC
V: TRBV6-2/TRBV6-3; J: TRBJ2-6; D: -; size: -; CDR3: CASSYRPSPNSGANVLTF; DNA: TGTGCCAGCAGTTACCGCCCTTCGCCTAATTCTGGGGCCAACGTCCTGACTTTC
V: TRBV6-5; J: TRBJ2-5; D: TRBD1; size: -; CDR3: CASSYGRTGSGETQYF; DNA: TGTGCCAGCAGTTACGGTAGGACAGGGAGTGGAGAGACCCAGTACTTC
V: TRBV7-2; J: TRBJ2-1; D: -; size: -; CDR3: CASSLGAPEQFF; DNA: TGTGCCAGCAGCTTGGGGGCTCCGGAGCAGTTCTTC
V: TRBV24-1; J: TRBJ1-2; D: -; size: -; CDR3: CATSDPGQSDGYTF; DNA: TGTGCCACCAGTGACCCTGGACAGTCTGATGGCTACACCTTC
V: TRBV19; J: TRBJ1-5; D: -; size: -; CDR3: CASSIRGYNQPQHF; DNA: TGTGCCAGTAGTATAAGGGGCTACAATCAGCCCCAGCATTTT
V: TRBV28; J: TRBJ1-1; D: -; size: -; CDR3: CASSLVGSNTEAFF; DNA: TGTGCCAGCAGTTTGGTAGGTTCGAACACTGAAGCTTTCTTT
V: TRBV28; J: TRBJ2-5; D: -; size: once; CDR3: CASSFGQLQETQYF; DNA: TGTGCCAGCAGTTTCGGACAGCTACAAGAGACCCAGTACTTC
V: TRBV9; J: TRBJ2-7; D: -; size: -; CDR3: CASSVPPDTEQYF; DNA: TGTGCCAGCAGCGTCCCCCCCGACACCGAGCAGTACTTC
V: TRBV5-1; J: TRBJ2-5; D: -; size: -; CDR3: CASSLVRGHLGETQYF; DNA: TGCGCCAGCAGCTTGGTTCGGGGCCACCTTGGGGAGACCCAGTACTTC
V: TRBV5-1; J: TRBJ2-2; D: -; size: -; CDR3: CASSQRTGELFF; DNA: TGCGCCAGCAGCCAAAGGACCGGGGAGCTGTTTTTT
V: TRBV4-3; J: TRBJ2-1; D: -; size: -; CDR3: CASSLASGTSYNEQFF; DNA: TGCGCCAGCAGCCTCGCGAGCGGGACATCCTACAATGAGCAGTTCTTC
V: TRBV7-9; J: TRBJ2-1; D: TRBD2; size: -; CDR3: CASSLGNLAGLSYNEQFF; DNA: TGTGCCAGCAGCTTAGGAAATCTAGCGGGACTTTCCTACAATGAGCAGTTCTTC
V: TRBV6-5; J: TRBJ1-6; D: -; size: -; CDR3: CASTSQEGSSPLHF; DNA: TGTGCCAGCACCTCACAGGAGGGCAGTTCACCCCTCCACTTT
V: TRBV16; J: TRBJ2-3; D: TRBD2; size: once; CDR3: CASSLVVGTSGTTQYF; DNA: TGTGCCAGCAGCCTCGTAGTTGGGACTAGCGGGACAACGCAGTATTTT
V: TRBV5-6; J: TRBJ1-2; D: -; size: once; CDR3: CASSFMTANYGYTF; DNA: TGTGCCAGCAGCTTCATGACAGCTAACTATGGCTACACCTTC
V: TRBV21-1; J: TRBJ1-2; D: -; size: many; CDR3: CASSNSNYGYTF; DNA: TGTGCCAGCAGCAACTCCAACTATGGCTACACCTTC
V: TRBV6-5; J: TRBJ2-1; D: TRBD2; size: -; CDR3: CASSPGLKNEQFF; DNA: TGTGCCAGCTCCCCGGGACTAAAAAATGAGCAGTTCTTC
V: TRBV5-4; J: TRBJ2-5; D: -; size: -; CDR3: CASSPGVQETQYF; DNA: TGTGCCAGCAGCCCCGGGGTACAAGAGACCCAGTACTTC
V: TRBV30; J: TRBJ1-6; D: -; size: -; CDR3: CAWADTGNSPLHF; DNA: TGTGCCTGGGCTGATACAGGGAATTCACCCCTCCACTTT
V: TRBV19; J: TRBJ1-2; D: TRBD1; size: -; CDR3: CASSLRTGDGYTF; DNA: TGTGCCAGTAGCCTTAGGACAGGGGACGGCTACACCTTC
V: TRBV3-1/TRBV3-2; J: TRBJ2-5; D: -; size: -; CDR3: CASSPARETQYF; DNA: TGTGCCAGCAGCCCGGCGCGGGAGACCCAGTACTTC
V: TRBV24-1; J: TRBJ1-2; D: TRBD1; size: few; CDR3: CATSEFGGGEGRYGYTF; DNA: TGTGCCACCAGTGAGTTCGGAGGGGGCGAGGGGCGCTATGGCTACACCTTC
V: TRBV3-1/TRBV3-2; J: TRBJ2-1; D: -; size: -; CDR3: CASSQDAADNEQFF; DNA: TGTGCCAGCAGCCAAGATGCAGCGGACAATGAGCAGTTCTTC
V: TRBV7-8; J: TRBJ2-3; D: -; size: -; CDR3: CASSVLAKTDTQYF; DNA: TGTGCCAGCTCAGTTCTAGCGAAAACAGATACGCAGTATTTT
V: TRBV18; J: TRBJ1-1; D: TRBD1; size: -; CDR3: CASSQQQGANTEAFF; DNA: TGTGCCAGCTCCCAACAACAGGGGGCGAACACTGAAGCTTTCTTT
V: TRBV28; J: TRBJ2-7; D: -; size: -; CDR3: CASSLIAGTVSYEQYF; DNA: TGTGCCAGCAGTTTAATAGCGGGGACAGTCTCCTACGAGCAGTACTTC
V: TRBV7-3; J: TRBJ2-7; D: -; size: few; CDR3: CASSPSGGPYEQYF; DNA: TGTGCCAGCAGCCCCTCCGGAGGACCCTACGAGCAGTACTTC
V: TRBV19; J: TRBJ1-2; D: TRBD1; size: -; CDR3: CASSPGTGGRSAF; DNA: TGTGCCAGTAGTCCCGGGACAGGGGGACGAAGCGCCTTC
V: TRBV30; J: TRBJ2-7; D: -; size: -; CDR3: CAWSPNYEQYF; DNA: TGTGCCTGGAGTCCGAACTACGAGCAGTACTTC
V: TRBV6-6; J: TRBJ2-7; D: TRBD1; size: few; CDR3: CASQGQGGRSEQYF; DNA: TGTGCCAGCCAGGGACAGGGTGGAAGGAGCGAGCAGTACTTC